This T cell receptor beta chain came from a study of cytomegalovirus exposure and HLA in healthy donors. The study drew the donors from its roughly 130-subject validation cohort, separate from the approximately 670-subject first cohort. Repertoires were generated with immunoSEQ multiplex PCR, while TCRdb's copy carries only in-frame clones and drops some. The sample carries 150,000 to 180,000 clones, approximately 86% recorded once. CDR1 is SGHRS, CDR2 YFSETQ, per germline. The V end lost 0 bases, the J end lost 4 bases, and 7 bases lay between the germline ends. The CDR3 has 13 amino acids. Whole-study findings and limits: A few CMV-associated chains were confirmed in vitro to be specific for CMV antigens.

To note about this clone: Its specificity is unknown.

Sequencing used PBMCs. This chain uses TRBV5-1 with TRBJ2-5; D perhaps matches TRBD2 (5 bases). The sequence derives from a man between 18 and 35 years old in good health and CMV-seropositive. The CDR3 sequence: CASSLAGIETQYF. CDR3 bases: TGCGCCAGCAGCTTGGCCGGGATAGAGACCCAGTACTTC.